The clone carrying this T cell receptor (beta chain) was seen more than once but under ten times. The data belong to a study of blood T cell repertoires in COVID-19. Overall study: Spain, Italy and the United States supplied samples that represented acute and convalescent COVID-19. From T cells, B-cell-depleted T cells, or PBMCs came the material, which was cDNA or gDNA.

CDR3 length equals 15 residues. CDR1 is SGHKS and CDR2 is YYEKEE in the germline V gene (reference sequence). Between the trimmed V and J ends, which lost 2 bases and 3 bases, there was a span of 11 bases. In the authors' methods: For nucleated cells, counts were estimated from reference gene primer amplification. Clones were read by immunoSEQ multiplex PCR, and TCRdb kept only the in-frame ones, dropping some. The V and J calls and clone size come from that table; D and trimming were worked out from the DNA. The sample yields some 230,000 clones, around 82% seen once. The sequenced material came from peripheral blood. The source of this sequence is a woman in her sixties with acute or convalescent COVID-19. This chain uses TRBV5-5 with TRBJ1-4, with a weak D call TRBD1 (6 bases). CDR3 residues: CASSFVRGPNEKLFF. The CDR3 DNA is TGTGCCAGCAGCTTTGTCAGGGGTCCTAATGAAAAACTGTTTTTT.